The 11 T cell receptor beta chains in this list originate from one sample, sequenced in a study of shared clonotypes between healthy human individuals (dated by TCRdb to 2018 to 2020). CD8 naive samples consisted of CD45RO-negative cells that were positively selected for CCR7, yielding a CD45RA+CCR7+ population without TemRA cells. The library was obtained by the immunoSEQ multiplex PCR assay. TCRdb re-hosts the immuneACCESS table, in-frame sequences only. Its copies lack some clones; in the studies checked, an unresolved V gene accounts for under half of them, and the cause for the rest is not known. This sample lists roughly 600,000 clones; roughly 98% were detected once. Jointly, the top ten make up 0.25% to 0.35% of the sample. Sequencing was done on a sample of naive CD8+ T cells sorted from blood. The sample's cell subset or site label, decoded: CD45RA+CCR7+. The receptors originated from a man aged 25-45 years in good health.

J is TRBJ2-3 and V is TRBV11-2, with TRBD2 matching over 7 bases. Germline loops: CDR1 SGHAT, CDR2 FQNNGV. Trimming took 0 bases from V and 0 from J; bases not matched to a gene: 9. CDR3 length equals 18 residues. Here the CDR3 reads CASSLDFGGRTSTDTQYF. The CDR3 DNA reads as TGTGCCAGCAGCTTAGATTTTGGCGGGAGAACTAGCACAGATACGCAGTATTTT.

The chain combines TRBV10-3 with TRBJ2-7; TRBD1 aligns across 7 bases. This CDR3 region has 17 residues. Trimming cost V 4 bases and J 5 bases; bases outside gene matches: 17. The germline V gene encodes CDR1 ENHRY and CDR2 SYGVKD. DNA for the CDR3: TGTGCCATCAGTGCCGGTCTCGAAGGGCAGGGGGTAAACGAGCAGTACTTC. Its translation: CAISAGLEGQGVNEQYF.

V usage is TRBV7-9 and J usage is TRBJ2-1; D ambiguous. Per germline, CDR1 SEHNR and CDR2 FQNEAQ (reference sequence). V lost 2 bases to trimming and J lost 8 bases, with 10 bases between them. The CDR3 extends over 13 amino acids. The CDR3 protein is CASSLSGMHEQFF. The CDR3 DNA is TGTGCCAGCAGCTTATCGGGCATGCATGAGCAGTTCTTC.

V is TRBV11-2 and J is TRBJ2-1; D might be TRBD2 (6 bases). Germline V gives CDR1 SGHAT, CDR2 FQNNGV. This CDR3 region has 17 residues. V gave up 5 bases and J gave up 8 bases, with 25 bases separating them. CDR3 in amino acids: CASSPGSGFNPGDEQFF. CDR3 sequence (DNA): TGTGCCAGCAGCCCCGGCAGCGGGTTCAACCCTGGGGATGAGCAGTTCTTC.

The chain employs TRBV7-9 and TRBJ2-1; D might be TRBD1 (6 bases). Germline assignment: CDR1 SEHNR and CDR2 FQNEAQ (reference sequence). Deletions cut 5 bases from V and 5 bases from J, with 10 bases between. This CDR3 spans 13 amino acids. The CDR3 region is CASSPTGNNEQFF. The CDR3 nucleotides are TGTGCCAGCAGCCCTACAGGGAACAATGAGCAGTTCTTC.

CDR3 residues: CASSQEGLSSYNEQFF. CDR3 DNA: TGCGCCAGCAGCCAAGAGGGACTTAGCTCCTACAATGAGCAGTTCTTC. This chain joins TRBV4-1 and TRBJ2-1, with D maybe TRBD2 (6 bases). Per the germline V gene, CDR1 is MGHRA and CDR2 is YSYEKL. The CDR3 totals 16 residues. Trimming pared 0 bases from V and 0 bases from J, leaving 9 bases between.

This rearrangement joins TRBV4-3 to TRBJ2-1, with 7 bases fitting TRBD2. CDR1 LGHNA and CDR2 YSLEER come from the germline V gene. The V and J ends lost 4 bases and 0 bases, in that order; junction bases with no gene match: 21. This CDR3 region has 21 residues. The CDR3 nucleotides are TGCGCCAGCAGCCCCACCGTTCTGCGGGAGTTTATCGGAAGCTCCTACAATGAGCAGTTCTTC. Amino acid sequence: CASSPTVLREFIGSSYNEQFF.

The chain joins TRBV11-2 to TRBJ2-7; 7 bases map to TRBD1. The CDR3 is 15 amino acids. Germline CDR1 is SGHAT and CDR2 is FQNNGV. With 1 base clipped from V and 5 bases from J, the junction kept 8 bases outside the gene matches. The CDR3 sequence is CASSLVGTVYDEQYF. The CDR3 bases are TGTGCCAGCAGCTTAGTCGGGACAGTATACGACGAGCAGTACTTC. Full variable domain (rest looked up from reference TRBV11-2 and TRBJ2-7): EAGVAQSPRYKIIEKRQSVAFWCNPISGHATLYWYQQILGQGPKLLIQFQNNGVVDDSQLPKDRFSAERLKGVDSTLKIQPAKLEDSAVYLCASSLVGTVYDEQYFGPGTRLTVT.

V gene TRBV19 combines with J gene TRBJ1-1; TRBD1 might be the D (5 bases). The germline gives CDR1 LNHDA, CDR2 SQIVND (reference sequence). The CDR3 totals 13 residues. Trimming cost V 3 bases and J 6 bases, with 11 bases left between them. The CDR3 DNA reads TGTGCCAGTAGTATGGGGGGAAGTGCTGAAGCTTTCTTT. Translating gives CASSMGGSAEAFF.

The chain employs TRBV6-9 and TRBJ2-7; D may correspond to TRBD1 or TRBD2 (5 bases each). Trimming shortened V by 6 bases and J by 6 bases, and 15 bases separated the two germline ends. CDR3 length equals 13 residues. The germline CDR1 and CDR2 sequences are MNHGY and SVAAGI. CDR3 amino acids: CASRSGAAGEQYF. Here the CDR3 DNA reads TGTGCCAGCAGATCTGGGGCGGCGGGCGAGCAGTACTTC.

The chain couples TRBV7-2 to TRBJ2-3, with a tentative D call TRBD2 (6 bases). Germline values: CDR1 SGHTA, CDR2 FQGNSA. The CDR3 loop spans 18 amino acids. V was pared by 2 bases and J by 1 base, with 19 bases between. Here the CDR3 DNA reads TGTGCCAGCAGCTTAAAAGGGTGGCGGCTAGCGCGCACAGATACGCAGTATTTT. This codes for CASSLKGWRLARTDTQYF.